The text below deals with one TCR beta chain. CDR1 and CDR2 from the germline V gene are SGHRS and YFSETQ. The CDR3 spans 15 residues. V was clipped by 3 bases and J by 7 bases; unmatched bases: 7. This sample was taken from a study of cytomegalovirus exposure and HLA in healthy donors. This PCR relied on a set of 60 Vbeta primers and 13 Jbeta primers. The method was immunoSEQ multiplex PCR; TCRdb's version includes in-frame clones alone and lacks a portion of them. In the table there are about 99,000 clones, roughly 80% of which are singletons. Material: PBMCs. This sequence originates from a man aged 50 to 59 in good health and CMV-seropositive. The V and J genes are TRBV5-1 and TRBJ1-6; TRBD1 agrees at 7 bases. DNA of the CDR3: TGCGCCAGCAGCTCAGACAGGGTCGGCAATTCACCCCTCCACTTT. The encoded protein is CASSSDRVGNSPLHF.